The clone carrying this TCR beta chain was counted at least ten times. Its antigen is unidentified. The CDR3 goes on 3 residues after the read ends, and that part is filled in from the germline J gene. V shed 1 base and J shed 2 bases, with 11 bases lying between them. Germline values: CDR1 KGHSH, CDR2 LQKENI. The CDR3 runs to 16 residues. The sample is drawn from a study of T cell clonality in common variable immunodeficiency. Whole-study results and caveats: Reportedly, TCR beta sequences from common variable immunodeficiency showed fewer deletions and N-nucleotide insertions. TCRbeta clonality was increased in CVID versus healthy controls.

Clones were read by immunoSEQ multiplex PCR, and TCRdb kept only the in-frame ones, dropping some. Observed in the sample are roughly 55,000 clones, none of them singletons. Each donor provided about 5 to 8 ml of heparinized whole blood. What was sequenced was peripheral blood mononuclear cells. This receptor was obtained from a person aged 18-70 years in good health. This chain links TRBV18 with TRBJ2-2; no reliable D call. The chain's CDR3 is CASSPRARLNTGELFF. The CDR3 DNA, read in part, is TGTGCCAGCTCACCACGAGCCAGACTCAACACCGGGGAG.